This TCR beta chain is drawn from a study of shared clonotypes between healthy human individuals. Broader study findings: Tissues were not sampled, only blood, and their repertoires likely differ.

About this clone itself: Antigen unknown.

CDR3 length: 15 residues. Germline V gene sequence: CDR1 MRHNA, CDR2 SNTAGT. V was shortened by 3 bases and J by 1 base, with 9 bases between the two germline ends. Assay: immunoSEQ multiplex PCR; the TCRdb copy retains only in-frame clones and omits some. The repertoire consists of about 480,000 clones, with approximately 85% occurring once and the leading ten covering approximately 13%. The chain has TRBV6-4 and TRBJ2-2, with unresolved D. The sequence derives from a middle-aged woman in good health. Some clones in this sample may be carry-over from other donors' samples. Sequencing was done on a sample of PBMCs. This CDR3 reads CASSEQTGNTGELFF. The CDR3 bases are TGTGCCAGCAGTGAACAGACTGGGAACACCGGGGAGCTGTTTTTT.